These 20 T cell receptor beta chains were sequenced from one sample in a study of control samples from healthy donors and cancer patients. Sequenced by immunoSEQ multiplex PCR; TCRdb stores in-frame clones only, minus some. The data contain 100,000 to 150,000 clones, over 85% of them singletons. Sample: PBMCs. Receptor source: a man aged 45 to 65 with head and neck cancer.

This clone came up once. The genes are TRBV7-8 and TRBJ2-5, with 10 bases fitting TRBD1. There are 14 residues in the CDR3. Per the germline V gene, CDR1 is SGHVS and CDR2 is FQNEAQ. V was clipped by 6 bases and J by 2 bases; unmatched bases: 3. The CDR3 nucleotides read TGTGCCAGCAGAGACAGGGGGCCACAAGAGACCCAGTACTTC. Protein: CASRDRGPQETQYF. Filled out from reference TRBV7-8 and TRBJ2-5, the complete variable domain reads GAGVSQSPRYKVAKRGQDVALRCDPISGHVSLFWYQQALGQGPEFLTYFQNEAQLDKSGLPSDRFFAERPEGSVSTLKIQRTQQEDSAVYLCASRDRGPQETQYFGPGTRLLVL.

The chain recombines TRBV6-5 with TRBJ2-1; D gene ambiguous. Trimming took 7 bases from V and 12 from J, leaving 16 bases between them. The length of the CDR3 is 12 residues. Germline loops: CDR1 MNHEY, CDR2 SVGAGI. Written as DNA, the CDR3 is TGTGCCAGCAACTACCCCCCTAAGGGGCAGTTCTTC. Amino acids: CASNYPPKGQFF.

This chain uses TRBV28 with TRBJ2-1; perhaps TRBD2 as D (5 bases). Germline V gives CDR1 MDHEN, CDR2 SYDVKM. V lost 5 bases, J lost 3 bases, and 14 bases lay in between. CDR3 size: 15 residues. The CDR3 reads CASSPGGRVYNEQFF. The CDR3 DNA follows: TGTGCCAGCAGTCCTGGCGGGCGCGTCTACAATGAGCAGTTCTTC.

CDR3 nucleotide sequence: TGTGCCAGCAGCCAACTAGCGTACAATGAGCAGTTCTTC. This codes for CASSQLAYNEQFF. The rearrangement links TRBV4-2 to TRBJ2-1; possibly TRBD2 for D (6 bases). This CDR3 spans 13 amino acids. V was clipped by 2 bases and J by 4 bases, with 6 bases between them. Germline V gives CDR1 LGHNA, CDR2 YNFKEQ.

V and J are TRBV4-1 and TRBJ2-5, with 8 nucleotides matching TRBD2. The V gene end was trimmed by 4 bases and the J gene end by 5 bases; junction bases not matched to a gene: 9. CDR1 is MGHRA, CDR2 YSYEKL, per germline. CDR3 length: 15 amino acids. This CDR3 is CASSPSGAGEETQYF. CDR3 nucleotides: TGCGCCAGCAGCCCCTCGGGAGCGGGAGAGGAGACCCAGTACTTC.

As DNA, the CDR3 is TGTGCCAGCAGCCAGGGGATACAAGCCCGGAACACTGAAGCTTTCTTT. It yields the protein CASSQGIQARNTEAFF. The rearrangement joins TRBV14 to TRBJ1-1, with D hard to call. V was trimmed by 3 bases and J by 1 base, leaving 15 bases between them. The germline V gene has CDR1 SGHDN and CDR2 FVKESK. The CDR3 contains 16 residues.

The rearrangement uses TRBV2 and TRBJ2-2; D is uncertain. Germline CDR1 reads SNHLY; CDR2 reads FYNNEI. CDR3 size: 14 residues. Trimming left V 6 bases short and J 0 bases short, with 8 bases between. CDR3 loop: CASRRFANTGELFF. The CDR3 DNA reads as TGTGCCAGCAGGAGGTTCGCGAACACCGGGGAGCTGTTTTTT.

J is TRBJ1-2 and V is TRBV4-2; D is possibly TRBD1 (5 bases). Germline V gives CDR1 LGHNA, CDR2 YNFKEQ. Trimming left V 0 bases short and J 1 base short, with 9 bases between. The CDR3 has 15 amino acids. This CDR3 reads CASSQDRGSNYGYTF. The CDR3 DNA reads TGTGCCAGCAGCCAAGATCGGGGCAGTAACTATGGCTACACCTTC.

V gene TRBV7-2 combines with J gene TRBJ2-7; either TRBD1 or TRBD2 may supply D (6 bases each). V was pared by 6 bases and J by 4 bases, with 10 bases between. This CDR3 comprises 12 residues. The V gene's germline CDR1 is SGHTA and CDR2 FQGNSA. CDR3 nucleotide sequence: TGTGCCAGCAGACAGGGAGGTTACGAGCAGTACTTC. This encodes CASRQGGYEQYF.

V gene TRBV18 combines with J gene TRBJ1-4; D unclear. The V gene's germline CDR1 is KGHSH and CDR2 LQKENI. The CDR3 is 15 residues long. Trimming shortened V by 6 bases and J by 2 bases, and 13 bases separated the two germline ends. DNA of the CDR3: TGTGCCAGCTCCATAAGTCCGGCCACTAATGAAAAACTGTTTTTT. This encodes CASSISPATNEKLFF.

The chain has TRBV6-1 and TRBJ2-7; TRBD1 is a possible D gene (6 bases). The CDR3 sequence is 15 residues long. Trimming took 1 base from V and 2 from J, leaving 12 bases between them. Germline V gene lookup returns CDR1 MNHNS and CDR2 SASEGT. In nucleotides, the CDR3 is TGTGCCAGCAGTGAAGTGGCAGGGGTGGCCTACGAGCAGTACTTC. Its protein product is CASSEVAGVAYEQYF.

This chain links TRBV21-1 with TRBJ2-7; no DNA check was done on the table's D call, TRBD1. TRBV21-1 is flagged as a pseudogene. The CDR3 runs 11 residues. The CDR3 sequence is CASSKGPRTGF. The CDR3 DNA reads TGTGCCAGCAGCAAAGGCCCCCGGACAGGTTTC.

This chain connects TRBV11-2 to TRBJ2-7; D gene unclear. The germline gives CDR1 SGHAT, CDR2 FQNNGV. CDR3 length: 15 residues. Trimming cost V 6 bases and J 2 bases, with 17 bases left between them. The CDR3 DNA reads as TGTGCCAGCAGTTACACACCCCCAAGAACCTACGAGCAGTACTTC. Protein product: CASSYTPPRTYEQYF.

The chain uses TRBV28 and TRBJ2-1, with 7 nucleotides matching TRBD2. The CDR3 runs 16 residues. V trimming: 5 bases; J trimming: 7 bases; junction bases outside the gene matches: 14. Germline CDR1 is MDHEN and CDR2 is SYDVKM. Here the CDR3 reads CASSLSGEGKGNEQFF. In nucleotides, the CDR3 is TGTGCCAGCAGTCTTTCGGGGGAGGGCAAGGGGAATGAGCAGTTCTTC.

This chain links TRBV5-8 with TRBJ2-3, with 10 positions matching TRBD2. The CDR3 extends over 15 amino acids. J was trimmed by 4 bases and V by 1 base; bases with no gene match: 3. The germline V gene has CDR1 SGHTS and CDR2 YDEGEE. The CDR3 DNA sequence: TGTGCCAGCAGCTTGACTAGCGGGATTTCAGATACGCAGTATTTT. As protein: CASSLTSGISDTQYF.

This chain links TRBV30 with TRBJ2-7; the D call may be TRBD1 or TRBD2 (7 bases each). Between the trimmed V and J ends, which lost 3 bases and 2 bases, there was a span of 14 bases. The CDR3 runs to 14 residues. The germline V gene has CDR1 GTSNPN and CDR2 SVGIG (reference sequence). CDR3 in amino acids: CAWSGGTVTYEQYF. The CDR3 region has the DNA TGTGCCTGGAGCGGGGGGACAGTAACCTACGAGCAGTACTTC.

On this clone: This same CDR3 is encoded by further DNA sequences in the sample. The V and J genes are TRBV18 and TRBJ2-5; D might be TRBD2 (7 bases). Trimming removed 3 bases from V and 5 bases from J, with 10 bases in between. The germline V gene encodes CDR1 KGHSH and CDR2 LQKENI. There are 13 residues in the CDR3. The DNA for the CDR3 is TGTGCCAGCTCACCGGGGGGGCTTGAGACCCAGTACTTC. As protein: CASSPGGLETQYF.

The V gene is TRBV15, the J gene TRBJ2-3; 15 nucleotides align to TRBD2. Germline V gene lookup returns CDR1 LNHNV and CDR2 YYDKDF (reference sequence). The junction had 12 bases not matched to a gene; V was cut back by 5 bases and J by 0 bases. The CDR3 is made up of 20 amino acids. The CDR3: CATSLPGTSGRSPSTDTQYF. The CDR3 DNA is TGTGCCACCAGCCTACCCGGGACTAGCGGGAGGTCTCCTAGCACAGATACGCAGTATTTT.

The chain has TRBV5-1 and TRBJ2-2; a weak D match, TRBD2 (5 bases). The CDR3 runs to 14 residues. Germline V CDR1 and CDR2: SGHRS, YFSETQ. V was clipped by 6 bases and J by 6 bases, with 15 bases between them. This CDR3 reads CASTRTEVPGELFF. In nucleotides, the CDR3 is TGCGCCAGCACGAGGACGGAGGTTCCCGGGGAGCTGTTTTTT.

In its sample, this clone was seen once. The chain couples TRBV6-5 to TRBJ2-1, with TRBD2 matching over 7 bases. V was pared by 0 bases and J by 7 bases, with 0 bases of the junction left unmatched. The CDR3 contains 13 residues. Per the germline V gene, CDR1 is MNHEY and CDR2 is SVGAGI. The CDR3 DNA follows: TGTGCCAGCAGTTACTCGCGGGGGAATGAGCAGTTCTTC. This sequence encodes CASSYSRGNEQFF.